The next 23 T cell receptor beta chains were all read from a single sample in a study of response to subunit inactivated influenza vaccine. TCRdb re-called the RT-PCR reads with MiXCR, one entry per CDR3 protein. The sample includes about 650,000 distinct CDR3 sequences, 15% to 18% of them seen just once. The sequencing here drew on PBMCs from blood, taken 12 days after vaccination. The receptor set was obtained from a man in his fifties who received an inactivated influenza vaccine.

This clonotype was found a few times. V usage is TRBV4-1 and J usage is TRBJ2-7; D perhaps matches TRBD1 (5 bases). The ends were cut back, 2 bases at V and 5 bases at J, with 13 bases in the middle. The CDR3 runs 14 residues. Germline V lookup: CDR1 MGHRA, CDR2 YSYEKL. CDR3 in DNA: TGCGCCAGCAGCCAAACACAGGTTATGAACGAGCAGTACTTC. This codes for CASSQTQVMNEQYF.

The chain combines TRBV5-1 with TRBJ1-5; D call uncertain. With 0 bases removed from V and 4 bases from J, the gap between germline ends came to 8 bases. Germline V lookup: CDR1 SGHRS, CDR2 YFSETQ. CDR3 length: 14 residues. The chain's CDR3 is CASSLEPFNQPQHF. For the CDR3, the DNA is TGCGCCAGCAGCTTGGAGCCTTTTAATCAGCCCCAGCATTTT.

The CDR3 is CASSPSATYNEQFF. The CDR3 DNA sequence: TGTGCCAGCAGTCCTAGCGCAACCTACAATGAGCAGTTCTTC. The chain uses TRBV3-1 and TRBJ2-1; TRBD2 might be the D (6 bases). The CDR3 is 14 amino acids. Germline V gene data show CDR1 as LGHDT and CDR2 as YNNKEL (reference sequence). V was cut by 6 bases and J by 2 bases, with 11 bases left in between.

This clonotype was recorded a few times. The genes are TRBV5-1 and TRBJ2-7, with 14 bases fitting TRBD2. The trim removed 1 base at V and 2 bases at J, leaving 5 bases unmatched. The germline V gene encodes CDR1 SGHRS and CDR2 YFSETQ. The CDR3 runs to 17 residues. CDR3 DNA sequence: TGCGCCAGCAGCTTGATGACTAGCGGGGGGGTCCCCTACGAGCAGTACTTC. Residues: CASSLMTSGGVPYEQYF.

This clonotype was picked up a small number of times. The chain is built from TRBV5-4 and TRBJ1-2; D gene ambiguous. The CDR3 sequence is 15 residues long. CDR1 and CDR2 from the germline V gene are SGHNT and YYREEE (reference sequence). Trimming pared 0 bases from V and 8 bases from J, leaving 17 bases between. The CDR3 nucleotides read TGTGCCAGCAGCTTGGGTGGCTCAAAAACGGAAGGCTACACCTTC. This codes for CASSLGGSKTEGYTF.

This clonotype turned up a few times. The chain has TRBV5-5 and TRBJ2-1, with 7 positions matching TRBD2. V shed 5 bases and J 7 bases; nucleotides not matched to a gene: 15. The CDR3 has 16 amino acids. Germline V gives CDR1 SGHKS, CDR2 YYEKEE (reference sequence). CDR3 DNA: TGTGCCAGCAGAACGGCGGGGGATATGTCTCGGAATGAGCAGTTCTTC. The encoded protein is CASRTAGDMSRNEQFF.

This chain connects TRBV3-1 to TRBJ1-1; 7 nucleotides line up with TRBD1. J gave up 3 bases and V 3 bases, and 10 bases lay outside the gene matches. Germline CDR1 and CDR2: LGHDT and YNNKEL (reference sequence). This CDR3 contains 16 residues. CDR3 amino acids: CASSQPNFRGYTEAFF. The CDR3 DNA is TGTGCCAGCAGCCAGCCCAATTTCAGGGGGTACACTGAAGCTTTCTTT.

The V gene is TRBV27, the J gene TRBJ2-7; D might be TRBD1 or TRBD2, each matching 5 bases. Trimming shortened V by 4 bases and J by 3 bases, and 10 bases separated the two germline ends. Germline V gives CDR1 MNHEY, CDR2 SMNVEV (reference sequence). The CDR3 extends over 13 amino acids. CDR3 coding DNA: TGTGCCAGCAGTTGGGGGATCAGCTACGAGCAGTACTTC. It specifies CASSWGISYEQYF.

The CDR3 spells CASSSTGILNTEAFF. In DNA form, the CDR3 reads TGTGCCAGCAGTTCTACAGGGATCTTGAACACTGAAGCTTTCTTT. V usage is TRBV7-9 and J usage is TRBJ1-1; possible D gene TRBD1, 6 bases. Trimming removed 6 bases at V and 0 bases at J, with 14 bases between. Germline V gives CDR1 SEHNR, CDR2 FQNEAQ (reference sequence). CDR3 size: 15 residues.

This clonotype was seen at least ten times. The chain couples TRBV7-2 to TRBJ2-5; 11 bases agree with TRBD2. The CDR3 runs 16 residues. V dropped 5 bases and J dropped 5; count of bases not matched to a gene: 10. The V gene's germline CDR1 is SGHTA and CDR2 FQGNSA. The CDR3 sequence is CASSPRTSGLGETQYF. CDR3 sequence (DNA): TGTGCCAGCAGCCCCCGGACTAGCGGGCTCGGGGAGACCCAGTACTTC.

The gene calls are TRBV29-1 and TRBJ2-1, with 8 bases fitting TRBD2. There are 15 residues in the CDR3. The ends lost 3 bases at V and 4 bases at J; junction bases unmatched: 8. Germline CDR1 is SQVTM and CDR2 is ANQGSEA. The CDR3 coding sequence is TGCAGCGTTGATCGCCGACTAGCGAGGTACAATGAGCAGTTCTTC. Translating gives CSVDRRLARYNEQFF.

This clonotype appeared a few times. The chain uses TRBV7-2 and TRBJ1-1; D is undetermined. Between the trimmed V and J ends, which lost 2 bases and 1 base, there was a span of 8 bases. The CDR3 extends over 14 amino acids. The germline V gene encodes CDR1 SGHTA and CDR2 FQGNSA. CDR3 region: CASSLLFQNTEAFF. CDR3 coding DNA: TGTGCCAGCAGCTTACTGTTCCAGAACACTGAAGCTTTCTTT.

This clonotype was observed a few times. This rearrangement joins TRBV28 to TRBJ2-1; 13 bases fit TRBD2. The CDR3 has 17 residues. The germline V gene encodes CDR1 MDHEN and CDR2 SYDVKM. Trimming cost V 8 bases and J 1 base; bases outside gene matches: 8. Here the CDR3 reads CASGLAGAILSYNEQFF. The CDR3 nucleotides read TGTGCCAGCGGACTAGCGGGAGCCATTCTGTCCTACAATGAGCAGTTCTTC.

This chain connects TRBV29-1 to TRBJ2-5; 10 bases map to TRBD1. V shed 4 bases, J shed 5 bases, and the junction held 13 bases outside the gene matches. This CDR3 is 16 amino acids long. Germline-derived CDR1 and CDR2 are SQVTM and ANQGSEA. The CDR3 DNA sequence: TGCAGCGTTGGCTTTAGGGGACAGGGGTCGCGGGAGACCCAGTACTTC. It is translated as CSVGFRGQGSRETQYF.

This clonotype was seen a few times. The chain joins TRBV9 to TRBJ2-1; 9 bases are shared with TRBD2. The germline V gene encodes CDR1 SGDLS and CDR2 YYNGEE. Trimming at V came to 0 bases and at J to 8 bases, leaving 6 bases not matched to a gene. CDR3 length: 15 amino acids. The CDR3 sequence: CASSVAGGRAYEQFF. The CDR3 nucleotides are TGTGCCAGCAGCGTAGCGGGCGGGAGGGCCTATGAGCAGTTCTTC.

The V call is TRBV6-5, the J call TRBJ2-3; D gene uncertain. CDR1 MNHEY and CDR2 SVGAGI come from the germline V gene. The V end lost 4 bases, the J end lost 2 bases, and 10 bases lay between the germline ends. This CDR3 has 14 residues. The DNA of the CDR3 is TGTGCCAGCAGTTCCACTTATTCCACAGATACGCAGTATTTT. It encodes CASSSTYSTDTQYF.

The V call is TRBV30, the J call TRBJ2-7; unclear D gene. This CDR3 contains 14 residues. Germline lookup yields CDR1 GTSNPN and CDR2 SVGIG (reference sequence). V was clipped by 1 base and J by 2 bases, with 12 bases between them. This chain's CDR3 is CAWSGRASPYEQYF. As DNA, the CDR3 is TGTGCCTGGAGTGGCAGAGCCTCTCCCTACGAGCAGTACTTC.

This chain joins TRBV28 and TRBJ1-3; D gene ambiguous. This CDR3 region has 17 residues. Trimming removed 4 bases at V and 0 bases at J, with 16 bases between. CDR1 is MDHEN and CDR2 is SYDVKM in the germline V gene. The CDR3 DNA follows: TGTGCCAGCAGTTCCTCGGACGGTTACATCTCTGGAAACACCATATATTTT. Translating gives CASSSSDGYISGNTIYF.

V is TRBV7-2 and J is TRBJ2-7; TRBD1 matches 8 bases. Losses at the gene ends were 0 bases for V and 7 bases for J; bases not matched to a gene: 2. The CDR3 runs 13 residues. Germline loops: CDR1 SGHTA, CDR2 FQGNSA. The CDR3 DNA reads as TGTGCCAGCAGCTTAGCGAGGGACAGGGAGCAGTACTTC. This codes for CASSLARDREQYF.

This clonotype was detected only a few times. V usage is TRBV7-8 and J usage is TRBJ2-1; D call uncertain. Looked up from germline, CDR1 is SGHVS and CDR2 is FQNEAQ. There are 14 residues in the CDR3. Trimming pared 7 bases from V and 5 bases from J, leaving 15 bases between. Here the CDR3 DNA reads TGTGCCAGCACCCTCTGGATAAGGAACAATGAGCAGTTCTTC. This translates into CASTLWIRNNEQFF.

The sample holds a few counts of this clonotype. The gene calls are TRBV29-1 and TRBJ2-3, with D perhaps matching TRBD2 (6 bases). From germline, CDR1 is SQVTM and CDR2 ANQGSEA. This CDR3 spans 15 amino acids. Trimming pared 7 bases from V and 2 bases from J, leaving 19 bases between. The CDR3 region has the DNA TGCAGCGCGCGGGGAGGCGACAAACCCACAGATACGCAGTATTTT. Its translation is CSARGGDKPTDTQYF.

The chain employs TRBV20-1 and TRBJ2-3; D may be TRBD1 (5 bases). The CDR3 is 13 amino acids. Trimming pared 3 bases from V and 2 bases from J, leaving 9 bases between. Germline lookup yields CDR1 DFQATT and CDR2 SNEGSKA (reference sequence). The CDR3, as DNA: TGCAGTGCTAGGGGGCAGAACACAGATACGCAGTATTTT. Residues: CSARGQNTDTQYF.

This clonotype has only one observation. This chain links TRBV30 with TRBJ2-1; TRBD2 matches 8 bases. This CDR3 region has 15 residues. CDR1 and CDR2 (germline): GTSNPN, SVGIG (reference sequence). J lost 4 bases, V lost 3 bases, and 8 bases had no gene match. The CDR3 nucleotides are TGTGCCTGGAGGCCAACTAGCGGACCTTACAATGAGCAGTTCTTC. Amino acid sequence: CAWRPTSGPYNEQFF.